These T cell receptor beta chains were read from a single sample in a study of T cell repertoires in ileal Crohn's disease. Profiled with immunoSEQ multiplex PCR; TCRdb holds only in-frame clones, not every one. The table shows more than 11,000 clones, with about three quarters occurring only once. The specimen was ileal tissue. Receptors were obtained from an adult with Crohn's disease. The CDR3 runs from the conserved cysteine through the conserved F or W. A D gene is named only where the DNA matches it firmly. The size of a clone is reported for some rows only, either as once, few or many, or as a class for expanded clones.

v_gene	abundance	len	j_gene	d_gene	CDR3aa	CDR3nt
TRBV5-1	-	14	TRBJ2-3	TRBD1	CASSLTGVTDTQYF	TGCGCCAGCAGCTTGACAGGGGTCACAGATACGCAGTATTTT
TRBV7-3	-	16	TRBJ2-5	-	CASSLDYNSQKETQYF	TGTGCCAGCAGCTTAGATTATAACAGCCAAAAAGAGACCCAGTACTTC
TRBV6-6	-	15	TRBJ2-7	TRBD2	CASSSLSGGAYEQYF	TGTGCCAGCAGTTCGCTTAGCGGGGGAGCCTACGAGCAGTACTTC
TRBV7-2	once	16	TRBJ2-7	-	CASSYKIGGPSVEQYF	TGTGCCAGCAGCTATAAAATCGGGGGGCCCTCGGTCGAGCAGTACTTC
TRBV6-6	-	15	TRBJ1-5	TRBD1	CASSFPGQDNQPQHF	TGTGCCAGCAGTTTCCCCGGACAGGACAATCAGCCCCAGCATTTT
TRBV28	-	15	TRBJ1-1	-	CASSLVEGGETEAFF	TGTGCCAGCAGTTTAGTGGAGGGGGGGGAAACTGAAGCTTTCTTT
TRBV4-1	-	17	TRBJ2-3	TRBD2	CASSQVGAGGSTDTQYF	TGCGCCAGCAGCCAAGTCGGCGCGGGGGGAAGCACAGATACGCAGTATTTT
TRBV9	-	14	TRBJ2-7	TRBD1	CASSARTGASEQYF	TGTGCCAGCAGCGCTCGGACAGGGGCATCCGAGCAGTACTTC
TRBV27	-	15	TRBJ1-4	-	CATKTISATNEKLFF	TGTGCCACAAAGACAATTTCCGCAACTAATGAAAAACTGTTTTTT
TRBV6-6	-	13	TRBJ2-5	TRBD1	CASSSAGGETQYF	TGTGCCAGCAGTTCGGCAGGGGGAGAGACCCAGTACTTC
TRBV28	-	14	TRBJ2-3	-	CASSFIGEADTQYF	TGTGCCAGCAGTTTTATAGGCGAGGCAGATACGCAGTATTTT
TRBV9	few	17	TRBJ1-3	-	CASSHLGASSPGNTIYF	TGTGCCAGCAGCCATTTAGGGGCCTCCTCGCCTGGAAACACCATATATTTT
TRBV5-1	-	16	TRBJ2-5	TRBD2	CASSPPSGGGAETQYF	TGCGCCAGCAGCCCACCCTCGGGGGGGGGAGCGGAGACCCAGTACTTC
TRBV2	-	13	TRBJ1-5	-	CASSEEGRAGQHF	TGTGCCAGCAGTGAAGAGGGCAGGGCAGGCCAGCATTTT
TRBV5-1	-	15	TRBJ2-1	TRBD1	CASSLRTGPNNEQFF	TGCGCCAGCAGCTTGAGGACAGGGCCAAACAATGAGCAGTTCTTC
TRBV6-6	-	14	TRBJ2-5	-	CASTRDGGQETQYF	TGTGCCAGCACCAGGGACGGGGGACAAGAGACCCAGTACTTC
TRBV6-5	-	14	TRBJ2-7	-	CASSYGQGSSEQYF	TGTGCCAGCAGTTACGGGCAGGGATCCTCCGAGCAGTACTTC
TRBV28	-	14	TRBJ1-1	TRBD1	CASSPIDRGTEAFF	TGTGCCAGCAGCCCCATCGACAGGGGCACTGAAGCTTTCTTT
TRBV5-4	-	13	TRBJ2-5	-	CASSSRPGETQYF	TGTGCCAGCAGCTCCCGGCCCGGGGAGACCCAGTACTTC
TRBV4-2	once	15	TRBJ2-2	-	CASSQGDTNTGELFF	TGTGCCAGCAGCCAGGGGGACACGAACACCGGGGAGCTGTTTTTT
TRBV27	-	15	TRBJ1-5	-	CASSFGRGDNQPQHF	TGTGCCAGCAGTTTTGGGAGGGGAGATAATCAGCCCCAGCATTTT
TRBV10-1	once	14	TRBJ2-4	-	CAIVTGKPKNIQYF	TGCGCCATCGTAACAGGGAAGCCCAAAAACATTCAGTACTTC
TRBV5-1	-	14	TRBJ1-2	-	CASSLGTGNYGYTF	TGCGCCAGCAGCTTGGGTACAGGGAACTATGGCTACACCTTC
TRBV28	-	15	TRBJ2-3	TRBD1	CASSSPGQGTDTQYF	TGTGCCAGCAGTTCCCCGGGACAGGGCACAGATACGCAGTATTTT
TRBV15	-	15	TRBJ2-1	-	CATSRVGGLSNEQFF	TGTGCCACCAGCAGAGTCGGGGGGCTTAGCAATGAGCAGTTCTTC
TRBV30	once	15	TRBJ1-2	TRBD1	CAWSAGGRSGYGYTF	TGTGCCTGGAGCGCAGGGGGGCGAAGCGGCTATGGCTACACCTTC
TRBV30	-	14	TRBJ1-1	-	CASPFGALNTEAFF	TGTGCCTCCCCTTTTGGGGCTTTGAACACTGAAGCTTTCTTT
TRBV5-8	-	12	TRBJ1-1	-	CASTGGSTEAFF	TGTGCCAGCACCGGGGGGAGCACTGAAGCTTTCTTT
TRBV4-3	-	17	TRBJ2-7	TRBD1	CASSQDLDRGITYEQYF	TGCGCCAGCAGCCAAGACTTGGACAGGGGAATTACCTACGAGCAGTACTTC
TRBV7-2	once	13	TRBJ1-2	-	CASSLVPGGGYTF	TGTGCCAGCAGCTTGGTCCCGGGGGGAGGCTACACCTTC
TRBV18	medium-sized	13	TRBJ2-7	TRBD2	CASSPAGGYEQYF	TGTGCCAGCTCACCCGCGGGGGGCTACGAGCAGTACTTC
TRBV9	-	20	TRBJ2-3	TRBD1	CASSNTRGPIHLSSTDTQYF	TGTGCCAGCAGCAACACCAGGGGGCCCATCCACCTATCTAGCACAGATACGCAGTATTTT
TRBV19	-	13	TRBJ2-5	TRBD2	CASDQRGDGTQYF	TGTGCCAGTGACCAGCGGGGGGATGGGACCCAGTACTTC
TRBV19	few	14	TRBJ1-5	-	CASNLANSNQPQHF	TGTGCCAGTAATTTGGCAAATAGCAATCAGCCCCAGCATTTT
TRBV5-6	-	14	TRBJ1-1	TRBD1	CASSLPDRGTEAFF	TGTGCCAGCAGCCTCCCGGACAGGGGGACTGAAGCTTTCTTT
TRBV5-4	-	13	TRBJ2-3	-	CASSFSLTDTQYF	TGTGCCAGCAGCTTTTCCCTCACAGATACGCAGTATTTT
TRBV7-7	-	14	TRBJ2-5	TRBD1	CASSLGTGVETQYF	TGTGCTAGCAGCTTGGGGACAGGGGTAGAGACCCAGTACTTC
TRBV19	-	15	TRBJ1-1	TRBD1	CASSIQGVPPREAFF	TGTGCCAGTAGTATCCAGGGGGTCCCCCCGCGTGAAGCTTTCTTT
TRBV7-3	-	15	TRBJ1-6	TRBD1	CASNVDGQANSPLHF	TGTGCCAGCAACGTGGACGGACAGGCTAATTCACCCCTCCACTTT
TRBV6-1	-	13	TRBJ2-7	-	CASRGRGPYEQYF	TGTGCCAGCAGGGGCAGGGGTCCTTACGAGCAGTACTTC